This T cell receptor (beta chain) was recovered during a study of T-cell reconstitution after alpha-beta-depleted transplantation in children. Preparing the TCRbeta library involved the use of unique molecular identifiers. TCRdb fed the PCR reads into MiXCR, producing one record per CDR3 protein. The top ten clones hold approximately 14% of a sample with 70,000 to 100,000 distinct CDR3 sequences, approximately 12% of them seen once. Germline-derived CDR1 and CDR2 are SGHTA and FQGNSA. V was trimmed by 4 bases and J by 7 bases, leaving 17 bases between them. The length of the CDR3 is 14 residues. This clonotype has a count of ten or more.

The chain couples TRBV7-2 to TRBJ2-7; weak D call: TRBD2 (5 bases). This TCR derives from a human donor who donated a stem cell graft to a child with inherited bone marrow failure. The sample here was PBMCs from the stem cell graft donor, taken from the stem cell graft. The CDR3 loop reads CASSSTLAVGEQYF. The CDR3 nucleotides are TGTGCCAGCAGCTCCACCCTAGCCGTCGGGGAGCAGTACTTC. The full variable domain, its missing parts supplied by reference TRBV7-2 and TRBJ2-7, is GAGVSQSPSNKVTEKGKDVELRCDPISGHTALYWYRQSLGQGLEFLIYFQGNSAPDKSGLPSDRFSAERTGGSVSTLTIQRTQQEDSAVYLCASSSTLAVGEQYFGPGTRLTVT.